This T cell receptor beta chain was sequenced during a study of T cell responses to AZD1222 COVID-19 vaccine. Second-dose intervals near 4 or 12 weeks were combined. Data came from immunoSEQ multiplex PCR; TCRdb stores just in-frame clones and leaves some out. The sample has 70,000 to 95,000 clones, roughly 88% seen once; the top ten hold around 1.5%. In its sample, this clone was seen a few times. Trimming removed 6 bases from V and 3 bases from J, with 12 bases in between. The CDR3 covers 14 residues. CDR1 is MNHEY, CDR2 SVGAGI, per germline. The chain employs TRBV6-5 and TRBJ1-3, with D perhaps TRBD1 (6 bases). The sample was peripheral blood, taken 28 days after the second AZD1222 dose. The sequence was obtained from an adult who received the AZD1222 COVID-19 vaccine. As DNA, the CDR3 is TGTGCCAGCAGACTTCAGGGGAGTGGAAACACCATATATTTT. This codes for CASRLQGSGNTIYF.